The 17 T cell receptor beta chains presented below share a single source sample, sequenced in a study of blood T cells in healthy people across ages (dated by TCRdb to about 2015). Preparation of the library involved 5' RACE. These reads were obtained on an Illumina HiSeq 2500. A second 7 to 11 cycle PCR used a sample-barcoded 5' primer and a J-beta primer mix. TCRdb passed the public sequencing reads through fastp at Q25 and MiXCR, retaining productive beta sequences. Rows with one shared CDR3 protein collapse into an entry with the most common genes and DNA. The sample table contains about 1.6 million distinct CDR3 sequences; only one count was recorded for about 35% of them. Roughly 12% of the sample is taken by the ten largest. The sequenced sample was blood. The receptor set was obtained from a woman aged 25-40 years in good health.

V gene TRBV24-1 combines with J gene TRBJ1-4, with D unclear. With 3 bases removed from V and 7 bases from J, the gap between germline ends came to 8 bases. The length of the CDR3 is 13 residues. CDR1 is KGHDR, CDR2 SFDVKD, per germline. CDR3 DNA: TGTGCCACCAGTGATGCGGTCAGTGAAAAACTGTTTTTT. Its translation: CATSDAVSEKLFF.

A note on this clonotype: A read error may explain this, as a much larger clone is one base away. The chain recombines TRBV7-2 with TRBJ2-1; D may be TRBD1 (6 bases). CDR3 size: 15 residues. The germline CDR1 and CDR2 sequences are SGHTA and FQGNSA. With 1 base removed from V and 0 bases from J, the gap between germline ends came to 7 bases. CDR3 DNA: TGTGCCAGCAGCTTAGACAGGGCCTCCTACAATGAGCAGTTCTTC. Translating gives CASSLDRASYNEQFF.

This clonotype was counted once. As DNA, the CDR3 is TGTGCCAGCAGCTCCGCCGCGGGTGGAATAACCCACGAGCAGTACTTC. This codes for CASSSAAGGITHEQYF. The V gene is TRBV11-2, the J gene TRBJ2-4; a weak D match, TRBD2 (5 bases). The tail of the sequence fits TRBJ2-7 better, so the J call may be wrong. The CDR3 runs 16 residues. The V gene's germline CDR1 is SGHAT and CDR2 FQNNGV.

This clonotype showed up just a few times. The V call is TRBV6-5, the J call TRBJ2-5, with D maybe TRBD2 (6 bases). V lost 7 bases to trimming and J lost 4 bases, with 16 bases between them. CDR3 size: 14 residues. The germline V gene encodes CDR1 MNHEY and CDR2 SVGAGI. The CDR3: CASTDDGGAETQYF. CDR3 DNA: TGTGCCAGCACCGACGACGGGGGAGCAGAGACCCAGTACTTC.

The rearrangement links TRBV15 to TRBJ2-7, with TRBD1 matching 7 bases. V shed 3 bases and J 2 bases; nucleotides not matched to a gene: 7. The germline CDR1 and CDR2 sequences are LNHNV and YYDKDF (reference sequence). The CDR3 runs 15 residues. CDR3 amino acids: CATSRGDSSTYEQYF. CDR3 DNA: TGTGCCACCAGCAGGGGGGACAGCTCCACCTACGAGCAGTACTTC. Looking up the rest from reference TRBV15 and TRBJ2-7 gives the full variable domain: DAMVIQNPRYQVTQFGKPVTLSCSQTLNHNVMYWYQQKSSQAPKLLFHYYDKDFNNEADTPDNFQSRRPNTSFCFLDIRSPGLGDTAMYLCATSRGDSSTYEQYFGPGTRLTVT.

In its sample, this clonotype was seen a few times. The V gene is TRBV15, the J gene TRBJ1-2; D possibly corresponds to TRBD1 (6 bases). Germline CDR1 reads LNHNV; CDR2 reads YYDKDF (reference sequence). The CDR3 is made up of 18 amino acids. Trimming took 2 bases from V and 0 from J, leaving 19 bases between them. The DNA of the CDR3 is TGTGCCACCAGCAGAACCCAGCTTGTACAGGGATCTAACTATGGCTACACCTTC. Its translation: CATSRTQLVQGSNYGYTF.

The CDR3 loop reads CASSPGAGAYNGTQYF. For the CDR3, the DNA is TGTGCCAGCTCACCAGGAGCGGGGGCGTACAATGGGACCCAGTACTTC. The rearrangement joins TRBV18 to TRBJ2-5; TRBD2 matches 8 bases. Germline V gene sequence: CDR1 KGHSH, CDR2 LQKENI. This CDR3 has 16 residues. V lost 2 bases to trimming and J lost 7 bases; unmatched junction nucleotides: 12.

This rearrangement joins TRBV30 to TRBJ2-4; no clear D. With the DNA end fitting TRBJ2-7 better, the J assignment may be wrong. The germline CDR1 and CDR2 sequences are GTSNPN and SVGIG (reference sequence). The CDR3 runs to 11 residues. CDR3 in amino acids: CAWSGGSEQYF. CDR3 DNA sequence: TGTGCCTGGAGTGGAGGCTCCGAGCAGTACTTC.

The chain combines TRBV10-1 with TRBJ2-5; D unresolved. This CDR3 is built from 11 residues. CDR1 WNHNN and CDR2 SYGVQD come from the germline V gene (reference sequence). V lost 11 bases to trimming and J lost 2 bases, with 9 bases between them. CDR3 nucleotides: TGCGCCGTCGACGGGCAAGAGACCCAGTACTTC. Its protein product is CAVDGQETQYF.

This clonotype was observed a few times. The CDR3 coding sequence is TGCAGTGCCGAACCAGGGGTTGGAGAGGATACGCAGTATTTT. This encodes CSAEPGVGEDTQYF. V is TRBV20-1 and J is TRBJ2-3, with D possibly TRBD1 on 6 matching bases. The germline CDR1 and CDR2 sequences are DFQATT and SNEGSKA (reference sequence). This CDR3 is 14 amino acids long. V dropped 6 bases and J dropped 6 bases, with 19 bases sitting between them.

CDR3 protein: CASSLPDGWNTEAFF. DNA of the CDR3: TGTGCCAGCAGCTTACCCGACGGATGGAACACTGAAGCTTTCTTT. This chain connects TRBV7-2 to TRBJ1-1; the D is unclear. Germline V gene lookup returns CDR1 SGHTA and CDR2 FQGNSA. V was pared by 2 bases and J by 1 base, with 11 bases between. The CDR3 length is 15 residues.

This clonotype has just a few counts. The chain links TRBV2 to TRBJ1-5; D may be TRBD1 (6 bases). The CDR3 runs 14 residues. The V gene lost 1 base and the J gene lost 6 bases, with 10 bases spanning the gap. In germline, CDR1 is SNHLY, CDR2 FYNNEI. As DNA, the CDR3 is TGTGCCAGCAGTGAAGTCAGGGGAGGTCAGCCCCAGCATTTT. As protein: CASSEVRGGQPQHF.

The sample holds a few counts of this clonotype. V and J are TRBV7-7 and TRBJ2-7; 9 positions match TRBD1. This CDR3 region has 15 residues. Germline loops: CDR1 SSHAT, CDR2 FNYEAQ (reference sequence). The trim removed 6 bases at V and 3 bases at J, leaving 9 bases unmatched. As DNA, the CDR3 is TGTGCCAGCAGTATCGGACAGGGGAATTACTACGAGCAGTACTTC. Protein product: CASSIGQGNYYEQYF. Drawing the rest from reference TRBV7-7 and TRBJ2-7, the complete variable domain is GAGVSQSPRYKVTKRGQDVTLRCDPISSHATLYWYQQALGQGPEFLTYFNYEAQPDKSGLPSDRFSAERPEGSISTLTIQRTEQRDSAMYRCASSIGQGNYYEQYFGPGTRLTVT.

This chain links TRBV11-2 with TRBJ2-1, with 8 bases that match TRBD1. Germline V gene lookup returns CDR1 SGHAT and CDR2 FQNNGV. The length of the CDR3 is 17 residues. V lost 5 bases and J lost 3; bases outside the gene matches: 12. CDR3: CASSPIETGVIYNEQFF. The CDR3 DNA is TGTGCCAGCAGCCCGATCGAGACAGGGGTGATCTACAATGAGCAGTTCTTC.

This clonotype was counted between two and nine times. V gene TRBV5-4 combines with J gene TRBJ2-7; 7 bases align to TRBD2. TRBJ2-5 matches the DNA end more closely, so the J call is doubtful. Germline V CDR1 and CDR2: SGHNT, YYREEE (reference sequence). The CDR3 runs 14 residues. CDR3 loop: CASSIAGAGETQYF. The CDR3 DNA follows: TGTGCCAGCAGCATTGCCGGAGCGGGGGAGACCCAGTACTTC.

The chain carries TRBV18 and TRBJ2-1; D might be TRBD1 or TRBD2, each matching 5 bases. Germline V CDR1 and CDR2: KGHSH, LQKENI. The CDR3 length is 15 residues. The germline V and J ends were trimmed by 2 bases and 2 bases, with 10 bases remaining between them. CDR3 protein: CASSPDGAAYNEQFF. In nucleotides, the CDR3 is TGTGCCAGCTCACCAGACGGGGCCGCCTACAATGAGCAGTTCTTC.

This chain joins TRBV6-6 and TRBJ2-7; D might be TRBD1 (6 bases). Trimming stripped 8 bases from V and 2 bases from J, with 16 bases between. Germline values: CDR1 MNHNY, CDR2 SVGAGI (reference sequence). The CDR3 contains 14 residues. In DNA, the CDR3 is TGTGCCAGCCTCGCTGGGGACACAACCTACGAGCAGTACTTC. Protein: CASLAGDTTYEQYF.